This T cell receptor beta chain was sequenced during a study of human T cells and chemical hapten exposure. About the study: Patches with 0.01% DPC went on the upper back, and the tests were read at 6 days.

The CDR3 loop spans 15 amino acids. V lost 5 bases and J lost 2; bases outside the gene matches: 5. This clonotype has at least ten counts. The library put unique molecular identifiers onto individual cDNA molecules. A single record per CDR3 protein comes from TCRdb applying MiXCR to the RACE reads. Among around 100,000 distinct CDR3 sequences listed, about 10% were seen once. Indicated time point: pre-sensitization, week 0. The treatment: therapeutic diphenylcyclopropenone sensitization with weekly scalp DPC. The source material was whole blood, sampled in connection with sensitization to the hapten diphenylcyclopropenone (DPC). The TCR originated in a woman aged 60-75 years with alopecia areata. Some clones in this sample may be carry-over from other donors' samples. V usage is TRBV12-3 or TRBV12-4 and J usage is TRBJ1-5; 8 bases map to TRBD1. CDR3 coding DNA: TGTGCCAGCAGTGCCGGACAGGGCGGCAATCAGCCCCAGCATTTT. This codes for CASSAGQGGNQPQHF.